This paragraph reports one T cell receptor beta chain. The CDR3 sequence is 17 residues long. The V gene lost 3 bases and the J gene lost 2 bases, with 18 bases spanning the gap. CDR1 is MDHEN, CDR2 SYDVKM, per germline. This sample is drawn from a study of shared clonotypes between healthy human individuals. Background on the study: Three plates each covered CD4 naive and memory; CD8 naive two, CD8 memory one.

The assay was immunoSEQ multiplex PCR, and TCRdb's table has in-frame clones only and misses some. Of about 1.4 million clones listed, roughly 96% are singletons. The sequenced sample consisted of naive CD4+ T cells sorted from blood. Indicated subset: CD45RA+ positively selected. The TCR comes from a man aged 25 to 40 in good health. The chain is built from TRBV28 and TRBJ2-3, with D tentatively TRBD1 (5 bases). CDR3 amino acids: CASSLYVGLGLTDTQYF. CDR3 sequence (DNA): TGTGCCAGCAGTTTGTATGTAGGTCTGGGGCTCACAGATACGCAGTATTTT.